The next 25 T cell receptor beta chains were all read from a single sample in a study of cytotoxic CD8 clonotypes in ibrutinib-treated CLL. The assay was immunoSEQ multiplex PCR, and TCRdb's table has in-frame clones only and misses some. The table includes fewer than 200,000 clones, approximately 80% detected once. The sequencing here drew on PBMCs, taken after 24 months of ibrutinib treatment. These receptors all come from a human donor with chronic lymphocytic leukemia.

The V and J genes are TRBV4-3 and TRBJ2-1; 9 bases align to TRBD2. The CDR3 runs to 17 residues. Per the germline V gene, CDR1 is LGHNA and CDR2 is YSLEER. Trimming removed 4 bases from V and 2 bases from J; junction bases left unmatched: 9. The CDR3 spells CASSLKAGGPPYNEQFF. The CDR3 nucleotides are TGCGCCAGCAGCCTGAAGGCGGGAGGGCCTCCCTACAATGAGCAGTTCTTC.

Note on this clone: Other DNA variants within this sample encode the same CDR3. The V and J genes are TRBV7-3 and TRBJ2-1; 13 bases are shared with TRBD2. The germline V gene has CDR1 SGHTA and CDR2 FQGTGA. CDR3 length equals 15 residues. V was clipped by 3 bases and J by 4 bases; unmatched bases: 0. CDR3 amino acids: CASSLGLAGYNEQFF. The CDR3, as DNA: TGTGCCAGCAGCTTGGGACTAGCGGGGTACAATGAGCAGTTCTTC. Variable domain in full (rest from reference TRBV7-3 and TRBJ2-1): GAGVSQTPSNKVTEKGKYVELRCDPISGHTALYWYRQSLGQGPEFLIYFQGTGAADDSGLPNDRFFAVRPEGSVSTLKIQRTERGDSAVYLCASSLGLAGYNEQFFGPGTRLTVL.

The gene calls are TRBV7-6 and TRBJ1-3; D perhaps matches TRBD1 (6 bases). Trimming shortened V by 8 bases and J by 4 bases, and 21 bases separated the two germline ends. The CDR3 is 16 amino acids. CDR1 is SGHVS and CDR2 is FNYEAQ in the germline V gene. CDR3 DNA sequence: TGTGCCAGCCTCCCTCGGGGGGCACCGGGAGGAAACACCATATATTTT. This encodes CASLPRGAPGGNTIYF.

The sample holds one count of this clone. This chain connects TRBV7-8 to TRBJ2-1; unclear D gene. V gave up 5 bases and J gave up 7 bases, with 18 bases separating them. Germline values: CDR1 SGHVS, CDR2 FQNEAQ. CDR3 length equals 15 residues. In nucleotides, the CDR3 is TGTGCCAGCAGCCCATCCCGGGCGGCCGTGAATGAGCAGTTCTTC. It encodes CASSPSRAAVNEQFF.

The chain employs TRBV29-1 and TRBJ2-7; 7 nucleotides agree with TRBD1. The J segment lost 2 bases and the V segment lost 3 bases, leaving 7 bases of the junction unmatched. The CDR3 totals 14 residues. Germline V gives CDR1 SQVTM, CDR2 ANQGSEA. The CDR3 sequence: CSVERSGQTYEQYF. The CDR3 DNA sequence: TGCAGCGTTGAGAGATCGGGACAGACCTACGAGCAGTACTTC.

The chain is built from TRBV11-3 and TRBJ2-7; D remains unclear. Trimming shortened V by 5 bases and J by 0 bases, and 8 bases separated the two germline ends. Germline CDR1 is SGHNT and CDR2 is YENEEA. This CDR3 is 13 amino acids long. CDR3 region: CASSPDPSYEQYF. CDR3 DNA sequence: TGTGCCAGCAGCCCGGATCCCTCCTACGAGCAGTACTTC.

This clone was counted between two and nine times. This sequence joins TRBV5-6 and TRBJ2-7; 12 positions agree with TRBD2. CDR1 is SGHDT, CDR2 YYEEEE, per germline. The CDR3 covers 16 residues. The trim removed 0 bases at V and 3 bases at J, leaving 4 bases unmatched. CDR3 region: CASSLDLGLAGYEQYF. In DNA form, the CDR3 reads TGTGCCAGCAGCTTGGATCTGGGACTAGCGGGCTACGAGCAGTACTTC. The whole variable domain, filled in from reference TRBV5-6 and TRBJ2-7, reads DAGVTQSPTHLIKTRGQQVTLRCSPKSGHDTVSWYQQALGQGPQFIFQYYEEEERQRGNFPDRFSGHQFPNYSSELNVNALLLGDSALYLCASSLDLGLAGYEQYFGPGTRLTVT.

This clone came up a few times. The V gene is TRBV6-4, the J gene TRBJ1-6, with D tentatively TRBD1 (5 bases). The CDR3 covers 14 residues. Trimming pared 4 bases from V and 10 bases from J, leaving 14 bases between. Germline V gives CDR1 MRHNA, CDR2 SNTAGT. Written as DNA, the CDR3 is TGTGCCAGCAGTGTCCGGTTACGGGGGTCACCCCTCCACTTT. Its translation is CASSVRLRGSPLHF.

The chain uses TRBV5-1 and TRBJ2-7; 8 bases fit TRBD1. This CDR3 region has 13 residues. CDR1 is SGHRS, CDR2 YFSETQ, per germline. V lost 2 bases, J lost 5 bases, and 3 bases stayed unmatched. CDR3: CASSFQGAHEQYF. CDR3 in DNA: TGCGCCAGCAGCTTTCAGGGGGCCCACGAGCAGTACTTC.

This chain joins TRBV5-6 and TRBJ1-2, with unresolved D. The CDR3 is made up of 11 amino acids. V was clipped by 6 bases and J by 5 bases, with 8 bases between them. CDR1 SGHDT and CDR2 YYEEEE come from the germline V gene. The CDR3 DNA follows: TGTGCCAGCAACTCGGGGTATGGCTACACCTTC. This translates into CASNSGYGYTF. Full variable domain (rest looked up from reference TRBV5-6 and TRBJ1-2): DAGVTQSPTHLIKTRGQQVTLRCSPKSGHDTVSWYQQALGQGPQFIFQYYEEEERQRGNFPDRFSGHQFPNYSSELNVNALLLGDSALYLCASNSGYGYTFGSGTRLTVV.

V gene TRBV27 combines with J gene TRBJ2-2; TRBD1 matches at 7 bases. V dropped 6 bases and J dropped 3; count of bases not matched to a gene: 7. From germline, CDR1 is MNHEY and CDR2 SMNVEV (reference sequence). The CDR3 runs to 15 residues. The CDR3 loop reads CASRTQGWHTGELFF. For the CDR3, the DNA is TGTGCCAGCAGGACACAGGGGTGGCACACCGGGGAGCTGTTTTTT.

V usage is TRBV7-2 and J usage is TRBJ2-5; 9 nucleotides agree with TRBD2. Germline-derived CDR1 and CDR2 are SGHTA and FQGNSA. Trimming took 5 bases from V and 5 from J; bases not matched to a gene: 9. The length of the CDR3 is 15 residues. CDR3 region: CASSRSGGRWETQYF. CDR3 in DNA: TGTGCCAGCAGCCGTAGCGGGGGCAGGTGGGAGACCCAGTACTTC.

The chain links TRBV18 to TRBJ1-1; maybe TRBD1 (5 bases). V gave up 5 bases and J gave up 1 base, with 14 bases separating them. The length of the CDR3 is 15 residues. CDR1 is KGHSH and CDR2 is LQKENI in the germline V gene. The CDR3 region has the DNA TGTGCCAGCTCATCAACCACAGGATCGAACACTGAAGCTTTCTTT. This gives the protein CASSSTTGSNTEAFF.

The J gene is TRBJ1-2, the V gene TRBV30, with 10 positions matching TRBD1. The length of the CDR3 is 14 residues. Germline V gene data show CDR1 as GTSNPN and CDR2 as SVGIG (reference sequence). Trimming at V came to 6 bases and at J to 7 bases, leaving 11 bases not matched to a gene. CDR3 residues: CACSRDRGLSGYTF. For the CDR3, the DNA is TGTGCCTGCTCCCGGGACAGGGGTCTGTCTGGCTACACCTTC.

This chain links TRBV7-3 with TRBJ1-1; perhaps TRBD1 as D (6 bases). CDR3 length: 14 amino acids. Germline V gene data show CDR1 as SGHTA and CDR2 as FQGTGA. Deletions cut 2 bases from V and 4 bases from J, with 11 bases between. The CDR3 region is CASSLSRGSTEAFF. The CDR3 bases are TGTGCCAGCAGCTTATCAAGGGGGAGCACTGAAGCTTTCTTT.

This chain joins TRBV28 and TRBJ2-7; 9 positions match TRBD1. The CDR3 extends over 14 amino acids. After removal of 5 bases from V and 5 bases from J, the junction contained 7 bases not matched to a gene. CDR1 is MDHEN, CDR2 SYDVKM, per germline. The CDR3 reads CASSPGTGSHEQYF. CDR3 coding DNA: TGTGCCAGCAGTCCCGGGACAGGGTCCCACGAGCAGTACTTC.

The rearrangement uses TRBV10-1 and TRBJ2-3; D may be TRBD1 (7 bases). The CDR3 runs 14 residues. V was trimmed by 2 bases and J by 6 bases, leaving 12 bases between them. The germline V gene has CDR1 WNHNN and CDR2 SYGVQD (reference sequence). The CDR3 sequence: CASSENRGLDTQYF. The CDR3 nucleotides read TGCGCCAGCAGTGAGAACAGGGGACTGGATACGCAGTATTTT.

The J gene is TRBJ1-4, the V gene TRBV5-4; 7 bases map to TRBD1. V lost 0 bases and J lost 7; bases outside the gene matches: 9. This CDR3 has 16 residues. The germline CDR1 and CDR2 sequences are SGHNT and YYREEE (reference sequence). The CDR3 DNA is TGTGCCAGCAGCTTGGCCCGACAGGGCTTCGGTGAAAAACTGTTTTTT. Translation gives CASSLARQGFGEKLFF.

The chain has TRBV5-1 and TRBJ1-5, with TRBD1 identical over 10 bases. This CDR3 region has 15 residues. Trimming took 2 bases from V and 4 from J; bases not matched to a gene: 3. Germline lookup yields CDR1 SGHRS and CDR2 YFSETQ. The CDR3 sequence: CASSFGTGENQPQHF. The CDR3 DNA follows: TGCGCCAGCAGCTTCGGGACAGGGGAAAATCAGCCCCAGCATTTT.

The chain employs TRBV19 and TRBJ1-6, with D possibly being TRBD1 (5 bases). V was clipped by 7 bases and J by 0 bases, with 19 bases between them. The CDR3 consists of 18 residues. Germline CDR1 reads LNHDA; CDR2 reads SQIVND (reference sequence). In DNA form, the CDR3 reads TGTGCCAGTAACCGGGACCTCCAACCTTCCTCCTATAATTCACCCCTCCACTTT. The encoded protein is CASNRDLQPSSYNSPLHF.

The chain uses TRBV7-2 and TRBJ1-3; D remains ambiguous. V dropped 3 bases and J dropped 2 bases, with 23 bases sitting between them. In germline, CDR1 is SGHTA, CDR2 FQGNSA. This CDR3 is built from 19 residues. In DNA, the CDR3 is TGTGCCAGCAGCTTCTCCACCGTCCGGGTGTTACCCCCTGGAAACACCATATATTTT. Amino acids: CASSFSTVRVLPPGNTIYF.

This clone was detected a few times. The chain carries TRBV2 and TRBJ2-3, with D possibly matching TRBD2 (7 bases). Looked up from germline, CDR1 is SNHLY and CDR2 is FYNNEI. V dropped 7 bases and J dropped 4 bases, with 12 bases sitting between them. The CDR3 has 13 residues. The CDR3 protein is CASNREGPDTQYF. The CDR3 nucleotides read TGTGCCAGCAACAGGGAGGGCCCAGATACGCAGTATTTT.

The chain joins TRBV27 to TRBJ2-7; 9 bases align to TRBD2. The CDR3 covers 13 residues. Germline-derived CDR1 and CDR2 are MNHEY and SMNVEV (reference sequence). The junction had 6 bases not matched to a gene; V was cut back by 6 bases and J by 6 bases. The CDR3 loop reads CASRGWTSAEQYF. Here the CDR3 DNA reads TGTGCCAGCAGGGGCTGGACTAGCGCCGAGCAGTACTTC.

The J gene is TRBJ2-7, the V gene TRBV19; D tentatively fits TRBD1 or TRBD2 (6 bases each). The V and J ends lost 7 bases and 3 bases respectively, with 19 bases between them. CDR3 length: 15 amino acids. Germline loops: CDR1 LNHDA, CDR2 SQIVND (reference sequence). The CDR3 nucleotides read TGTGCCAGTACCTCCAAGGGGGGCAAATTCTACGAGCAGTACTTC. Translating it yields CASTSKGGKFYEQYF.

The J gene is TRBJ1-1, the V gene TRBV19; D might be TRBD1 (5 bases). The CDR3 extends over 14 amino acids. The ends were cut back, 2 bases at V and 1 base at J, with 8 bases in the middle. Germline CDR1 is LNHDA and CDR2 is SQIVND (reference sequence). CDR3 nucleotide sequence: TGTGCCAGTAGTATAATCACAGGGAACACTGAAGCTTTCTTT. This gives the protein CASSIITGNTEAFF.